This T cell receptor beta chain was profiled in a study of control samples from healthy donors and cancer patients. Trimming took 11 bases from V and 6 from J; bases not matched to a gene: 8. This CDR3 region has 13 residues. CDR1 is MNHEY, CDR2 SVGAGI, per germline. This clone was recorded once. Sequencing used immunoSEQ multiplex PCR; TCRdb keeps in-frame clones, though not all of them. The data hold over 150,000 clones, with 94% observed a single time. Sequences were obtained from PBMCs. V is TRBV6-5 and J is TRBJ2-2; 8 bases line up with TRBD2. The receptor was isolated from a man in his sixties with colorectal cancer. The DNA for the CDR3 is TGTGCCGCCGGGAGGGGTCGTTCCGGGGAGCTGTTTTTT. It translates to CAAGRGRSGELFF.